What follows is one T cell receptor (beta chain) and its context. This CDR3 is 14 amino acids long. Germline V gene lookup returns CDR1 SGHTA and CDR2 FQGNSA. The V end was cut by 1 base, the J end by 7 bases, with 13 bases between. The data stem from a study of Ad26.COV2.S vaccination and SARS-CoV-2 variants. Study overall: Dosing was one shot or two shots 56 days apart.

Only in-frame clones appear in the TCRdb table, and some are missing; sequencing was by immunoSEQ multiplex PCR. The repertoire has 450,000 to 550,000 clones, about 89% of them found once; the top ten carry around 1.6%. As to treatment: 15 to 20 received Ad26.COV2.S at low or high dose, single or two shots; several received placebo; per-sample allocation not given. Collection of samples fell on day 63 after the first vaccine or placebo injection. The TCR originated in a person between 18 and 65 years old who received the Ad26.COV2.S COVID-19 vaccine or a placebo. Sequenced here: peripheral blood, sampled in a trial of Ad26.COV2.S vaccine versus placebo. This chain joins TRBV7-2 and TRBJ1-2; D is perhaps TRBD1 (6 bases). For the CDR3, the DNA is TGTGCCAGCAGCTTAGACCGGGGGGCCGGTGGCTACACCTTC. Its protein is CASSLDRGAGGYTF.